These 21 T cell receptor beta chains were sequenced from one sample in a study of sequential checkpoint blockade in melanoma (dated 2019 in TCRdb). The meaning of the sample's treatment or condition label: randomized to nivolumab then ipilimumab (arm A) or the reverse (arm B). Libraries came from the immunoSEQ multiplex PCR assay. Not all clones reach the TCRdb copy of this immuneACCESS table, which keeps in-frame sequences only. Checked studies attribute under half of the gap to unresolved V genes and leave the rest unexplained. The sample table holds more than 10,000 clones, of which about 26% were seen once. The ten most abundant clones make up about 24% of the sample. The material sequenced was tumor tissue (inferred from file names), taken from a patient given nivolumab and ipilimumab in sequence. The source is a human donor with melanoma.

This clone was detected a few times. This rearrangement joins TRBV9 to TRBJ2-1, with 14 bases matching TRBD2. Trimming at V came to 3 bases and at J to 6 bases, leaving 5 bases not matched to a gene. Per the germline V gene, CDR1 is SGDLS and CDR2 is YYNGEE. This CDR3 is 16 amino acids long. The CDR3 nucleotides read TGTGCCAGCAGCGGAACGACTAGCGGGGGGGCCAATGAGCAGTTCTTC. Amino acids: CASSGTTSGGANEQFF.

This sequence joins TRBV9 and TRBJ2-7; D ambiguous. Trimming cost V 4 bases and J 5 bases, with 13 bases left between them. The CDR3 is 13 amino acids. The germline CDR1 and CDR2 sequences are SGDLS and YYNGEE. The CDR3 here is CASSSTPFNEQYF. The CDR3 DNA reads TGTGCCAGCAGCTCCACCCCTTTCAACGAGCAGTACTTC.

The chain combines TRBV11-1 with TRBJ2-1; TRBD2 agrees at 15 bases. Germline assignment: CDR1 SGHAT and CDR2 FQDESV (reference sequence). The CDR3 runs 18 residues. The V and J ends lost 3 bases and 0 bases, in that order; junction bases with no gene match: 3. The CDR3 DNA follows: TGTGCCAGCAGCTTCGGACTAGCGGGGGGGAGCTCCTACAATGAGCAGTTCTTC. Translation: CASSFGLAGGSSYNEQFF. Variable domain in full (rest from reference TRBV11-1 and TRBJ2-1): EAEVAQSPRYKITEKSQAVAFWCDPISGHATLYWYRQILGQGPELLVQFQDESVVDDSQLPKDRFSAERLKGVDSTLKIQPAELGDSAMYLCASSFGLAGGSSYNEQFFGPGTRLTVL.

J is TRBJ1-5 and V is TRBV6-8; D call uncertain. V lost 6 bases, J lost 4 bases, and 7 bases lay in between. The CDR3 loop spans 12 amino acids. The V gene's germline CDR1 is MNHGY and CDR2 SAAAGT. The CDR3 loop reads CASREQNQPQHF. In DNA, the CDR3 is TGTGCCAGCAGGGAACAAAATCAGCCCCAGCATTTT.

There are a few counts of this clone. The V gene is TRBV11-3, the J gene TRBJ2-5; 7 bases agree with TRBD1. The germline V gene has CDR1 SGHNT and CDR2 YENEEA. Trimming cost V 4 bases and J 5 bases; bases outside gene matches: 10. The CDR3 has 15 residues. The CDR3 reads CASSSYTTGDETQYF. The CDR3 DNA is TGTGCCAGCAGCTCCTACACTACAGGGGATGAGACCCAGTACTTC.

This clone has more than one count but fewer than ten. The chain combines TRBV11-3 with TRBJ2-3, with 7 bases fitting TRBD2. J lost 5 bases, V lost 8 bases, and 10 bases had no gene match. The CDR3 sequence is 14 residues long. Germline V gives CDR1 SGHNT, CDR2 YENEEA. The CDR3 loop reads CASPGDGEGDTQYF. The CDR3 nucleotides are TGTGCCAGCCCCGGGGACGGGGAGGGAGATACGCAGTATTTT.

V gene TRBV15 combines with J gene TRBJ2-3, with 7 bases identical to TRBD1. Germline lookup yields CDR1 LNHNV and CDR2 YYDKDF (reference sequence). The V and J ends lost 3 bases and 6 bases, in that order; junction bases with no gene match: 6. This CDR3 has 14 amino acids. CDR3 sequence reads: CATSSGTAGDTQYF. As DNA, the CDR3 is TGTGCCACCAGCAGTGGGACAGCCGGGGATACGCAGTATTTT.

V is TRBV19 and J is TRBJ1-1; D not resolved. The V end was cut by 3 bases, the J end by 1 base, with 15 bases between. The CDR3 sequence is 16 residues long. Germline CDR1 reads LNHDA; CDR2 reads SQIVND (reference sequence). DNA of the CDR3: TGTGCCAGTAGTATTCAAGTCGGTGCGACGAACACTGAAGCTTTCTTT. Translated, it gives CASSIQVGATNTEAFF.

The chain recombines TRBV5-1 with TRBJ2-7; 8 positions match TRBD1. The junction had 8 bases not matched to a gene; V was cut back by 4 bases and J by 5 bases. This CDR3 comprises 14 residues. CDR1 and CDR2 from the germline V gene are SGHRS and YFSETQ. The CDR3 spells CASSPGQEPNEQYF. CDR3 coding DNA: TGCGCCAGCAGCCCGGGACAGGAACCGAACGAGCAGTACTTC.

This clone was recorded at least ten times. The CDR3: CASSGGTGIYEQYF. The CDR3, as DNA: TGTGCCAGCAGTGGCGGGACAGGGATCTACGAGCAGTACTTC. The chain employs TRBV6-8 and TRBJ2-7; 9 bases line up with TRBD1. Germline assignment: CDR1 MNHGY and CDR2 SAAAGT. This CDR3 is 14 amino acids long. V trimming: 5 bases; J trimming: 3 bases; junction bases outside the gene matches: 5.

The CDR3 here is CASRYRASGGDSYNEQFF. CDR3 DNA: TGTGCCAGTCGTTATAGGGCTAGCGGGGGAGACTCGTACAATGAGCAGTTCTTC. The chain employs TRBV19 and TRBJ2-1; 10 bases map to TRBD2. The V and J ends lost 8 bases and 4 bases, in that order; junction bases with no gene match: 17. The germline V gene has CDR1 LNHDA and CDR2 SQIVND (reference sequence). The CDR3 extends over 18 amino acids.

CDR3 coding DNA: TGTGCCAGCAGCTTGCACGGGTCAGGGGTAGGTGAGACCCAGTACTTC. It is translated as CASSLHGSGVGETQYF. The V and J genes are TRBV11-3 and TRBJ2-5; tentatively, D is TRBD1 (6 bases). Trimming removed 3 bases from V and 5 bases from J, with 19 bases in between. Per germline, CDR1 SGHNT and CDR2 YENEEA. The CDR3 extends over 16 amino acids.

The CDR3 reads CASSSSANYGYTF. The CDR3, as DNA: TGTGCCAGCAGCTCCTCGGCTAACTATGGCTACACCTTC. The V call is TRBV6-8, the J call TRBJ1-2; D remains ambiguous. The germline V gene has CDR1 MNHGY and CDR2 SAAAGT. This CDR3 is built from 13 residues. V was clipped by 6 bases and J by 0 bases, with 8 bases between them.

The V and J genes are TRBV19 and TRBJ2-7; D is perhaps TRBD1 (5 bases). CDR3 size: 14 residues. The germline CDR1 and CDR2 sequences are LNHDA and SQIVND (reference sequence). Trimming left V 5 bases short and J 3 bases short, with 14 bases between. In DNA form, the CDR3 reads TGTGCCAGTAGTGCAGGGATGCAGGGCTACGAGCAGTACTTC. Translating it yields CASSAGMQGYEQYF.

This clone was counted between two and nine times. The rearrangement links TRBV7-1 to TRBJ1-2; no definite D call. TRBV7-1 is an ORF, with its function uncertain. V was cut by 5 bases and J by 4 bases, with 11 bases left in between. This CDR3 comprises 13 residues. The CDR3 sequence: CASSAGGGYGYTF. The CDR3 bases are TGTGCCAGCAGCGCGGGAGGCGGCTATGGCTACACCTTC.

J is TRBJ1-1 and V is TRBV10-2; D unresolved. The CDR3 extends over 12 amino acids. Germline V lookup: CDR1 WSHSY, CDR2 SAAADI. V was trimmed by 2 bases and J by 11 bases, leaving 12 bases between them. CDR3: CASSENAPRAFF. The CDR3, as DNA: TGCGCCAGCAGTGAGAACGCACCAAGGGCTTTCTTT.

This clone was observed a handful of times. The chain recombines TRBV11-3 with TRBJ1-2, with 7 positions matching TRBD1. The trim removed 6 bases at V and 0 bases at J, leaving 10 bases unmatched. This CDR3 has 16 residues. CDR1 and CDR2 (germline): SGHNT, YENEEA. The DNA of the CDR3 is TGTGCCAGCAGGCGATATGGGGACAGTACTAACTATGGCTACACCTTC. Its translation is CASRRYGDSTNYGYTF.

There are a few counts of this clone. The V gene is TRBV11-3, the J gene TRBJ1-5; possibly TRBD1 for D (6 bases). Germline-derived CDR1 and CDR2 are SGHNT and YENEEA. This CDR3 is 15 amino acids long. The ends were cut back, 2 bases at V and 2 bases at J, with 10 bases in the middle. CDR3: CASSLRGWRNQPQHF. CDR3 in DNA: TGTGCCAGCAGCTTAAGGGGGTGGCGCAATCAGCCCCAGCATTTT.

CDR3 amino acids: CASSPFIGGRSNQPQHF. The CDR3 DNA follows: TGTGCCAGCTCACCATTTATTGGGGGCAGGAGCAATCAGCCCCAGCATTTT. The chain has TRBV18 and TRBJ1-5, with D maybe TRBD1 (6 bases). This CDR3 comprises 17 residues. Trimming took 2 bases from V and 1 from J, leaving 15 bases between them. The V gene's germline CDR1 is KGHSH and CDR2 LQKENI.

This clone was seen ten or more times. V usage is TRBV11-3 and J usage is TRBJ1-4, with TRBD1 matching over 8 bases. The length of the CDR3 is 14 residues. The germline CDR1 and CDR2 sequences are SGHNT and YENEEA. V trimming: 5 bases; J trimming: 10 bases; junction bases outside the gene matches: 9. The CDR3 is CASSPRDRTGKLFF. The CDR3, as DNA: TGTGCCAGCAGCCCCCGGGACAGGACAGGAAAACTGTTTTTT.

V and J are TRBV18 and TRBJ2-6; no clear D. This CDR3 has 15 amino acids. CDR1 KGHSH and CDR2 LQKENI come from the germline V gene. Trimming cost V 8 bases and J 2 bases, with 13 bases left between them. CDR3 DNA: TGTGCCAGCACGGCCTCTCGGGCTGGGGCCAACGTCCTGACTTTC. This sequence encodes CASTASRAGANVLTF.